These 24 T cell receptor beta chains originate from one sample sequenced in a study of PD-L1 blockade in urothelial cancer (dated by TCRdb to the late 2010s). The receptor library was made with the immunoSEQ multiplex PCR assay. In its TCRdb copy, this immuneACCESS table keeps in-frame sequences only and misses some clones. Where compared with another copy, unresolved V genes explain less than half of these, and the others have no known cause. In this sample the table shows 70,000 or so clones, 85% to 90% of which occur a single time. The ten largest clonotypes hold approximately 3.5% of the sample. The source material was PBMCs, sampled around atezolizumab (anti-PD-L1) treatment. The source is a man aged 55 to 70 with urothelial cancer.

The V and J genes are TRBV5-1 and TRBJ2-7; 9 bases agree with TRBD1. Per germline, CDR1 SGHRS and CDR2 YFSETQ. The CDR3 has 15 residues. V lost 0 bases and J lost 1; bases outside the gene matches: 2. The CDR3 reads CASSLGGTGSYEQYF. CDR3 coding DNA: TGCGCCAGCAGCTTGGGGGGGACAGGGTCCTACGAGCAGTACTTC.

V is TRBV11-2 and J is TRBJ2-1; no reliable D call. The V and J ends lost 3 bases and 0 bases respectively, with 9 bases between them. The CDR3 runs 15 residues. Germline lookup yields CDR1 SGHAT and CDR2 FQNNGV. The CDR3 bases are TGTGCCAGCAGCTTTTCCTATAGCTCCTACAATGAGCAGTTCTTC. Translation: CASSFSYSSYNEQFF.

This clone has a single count. The V gene is TRBV5-1, the J gene TRBJ2-7; tentative D call: TRBD1 (5 bases). Trimming pared 4 bases from V and 2 bases from J, leaving 13 bases between. This CDR3 has 14 residues. Germline V CDR1 and CDR2: SGHRS, YFSETQ. The CDR3, as DNA: TGCGCCAGCAGCCTTGACAGTGCACCCTACGAGCAGTACTTC. It translates to CASSLDSAPYEQYF.

The gene calls are TRBV27 and TRBJ2-7, with 10 nucleotides matching TRBD2. V dropped 5 bases and J dropped 0; count of bases not matched to a gene: 13. The CDR3 sequence is 18 residues long. The germline CDR1 and CDR2 sequences are MNHEY and SMNVEV (reference sequence). CDR3 amino acids: CASSGLAEGNRGSYEQYF. The CDR3 DNA follows: TGTGCCAGCAGTGGACTAGCGGAGGGAAATCGCGGCTCCTACGAGCAGTACTTC.

The rearrangement joins TRBV29-1 to TRBJ1-2; TRBD1 aligns across 9 bases. The CDR3 spans 16 residues. CDR1 SQVTM and CDR2 ANQGSEA come from the germline V gene. V gave up 2 bases and J gave up 0 bases; unmatched junction bases: 7. CDR3 loop: CSVETTGGSSNYGYTF. CDR3 DNA sequence: TGCAGCGTTGAAACAACAGGGGGCTCATCTAACTATGGCTACACCTTC.

The chain is built from TRBV14 and TRBJ1-2; TRBD1 is a possible D gene (6 bases). Trimming stripped 2 bases from V and 4 bases from J, with 14 bases between. The CDR3 length is 15 residues. Per germline, CDR1 SGHDN and CDR2 FVKESK. This CDR3 is CASSQIQGSPYGYTF. For the CDR3, the DNA is TGTGCCAGCAGCCAAATTCAGGGGTCGCCCTATGGCTACACCTTC.

V usage is TRBV18 and J usage is TRBJ1-1, with a weak D call TRBD1 (5 bases). The CDR3 consists of 13 residues. V gave up 3 bases and J gave up 2 bases, with 7 bases separating them. The germline gives CDR1 KGHSH, CDR2 LQKENI. The CDR3 nucleotides read TGTGCCAGCTCACCCGACAGTAACACTGAAGCTTTCTTT. Translation: CASSPDSNTEAFF.

The chain recombines TRBV28 with TRBJ2-7; D may be TRBD2 (5 bases). The germline CDR1 and CDR2 sequences are MDHEN and SYDVKM. Between the trimmed V and J ends, which lost 3 bases and 3 bases, there was a span of 12 bases. The CDR3 contains 14 residues. The CDR3 DNA reads as TGTGCCAGCAGTTTCGGAGGTGGGGACTACGAGCAGTACTTC. Residues: CASSFGGGDYEQYF.

This clone was seen a handful of times. The gene calls are TRBV27 and TRBJ2-7, with 7 bases lining up with TRBD2. CDR3 length: 14 residues. V lost 2 bases to trimming and J lost 3 bases; unmatched junction nucleotides: 4. Germline lookup yields CDR1 MNHEY and CDR2 SMNVEV (reference sequence). CDR3 in DNA: TGTGCCAGCAGTTTACGGGGGGAGGGCTACGAGCAGTACTTC. It is translated as CASSLRGEGYEQYF.

The chain joins TRBV5-5 to TRBJ1-5, with D perhaps TRBD1 (5 bases). V lost 5 bases to trimming and J lost 5 bases, with 17 bases between them. The CDR3 length is 15 residues. Germline CDR1 is SGHKS and CDR2 is YYEKEE (reference sequence). DNA for the CDR3: TGTGCCAGCAGGGGGGAGGGCAGGGACTATCAGCCCCAGCATTTT. Translating it yields CASRGEGRDYQPQHF.

CDR3 coding DNA: TGCGCCAGCAGTCAATCACAGGTCGAAGCCAGTAAAATCGGCCATCAGCCCCAGCATTTT. It translates to CASSQSQVEASKIGHQPQHF. J is TRBJ1-5 and V is TRBV23-1; possibly TRBD1 for D (5 bases). TRBV23-1 belongs to the ORF category, with a function that is uncertain. Trimming cost V 0 bases and J 5 bases, with 26 bases left between them. This CDR3 has 20 residues.

The gene calls are TRBV6-1 and TRBJ1-2; TRBD1 is a possible D gene (5 bases). Germline loops: CDR1 MNHNS, CDR2 SASEGT. Trimming removed 3 bases at V and 4 bases at J, with 15 bases between. The CDR3 sequence is 15 residues long. CDR3 nucleotide sequence: TGTGCCAGCAGTGATGTTTTTCAGGGCCCCTATGGCTACACCTTC. This codes for CASSDVFQGPYGYTF.

The CDR3 reads CASSSMTGPRNTEAFF. In nucleotides, the CDR3 is TGTGCCAGCAGCTCAATGACAGGGCCGAGGAACACTGAAGCTTTCTTT. The gene calls are TRBV11-2 and TRBJ1-1; 7 nucleotides line up with TRBD1. The CDR3 runs to 16 residues. In germline, CDR1 is SGHAT, CDR2 FQNNGV. J gave up 1 base and V 4 bases, and 9 bases lay outside the gene matches.

The rearrangement uses TRBV10-3 and TRBJ1-3; D is undetermined. This CDR3 spans 13 amino acids. V dropped 7 bases and J dropped 0 bases, with 7 bases sitting between them. CDR1 is ENHRY and CDR2 is SYGVKD in the germline V gene. The CDR3 region has the DNA TGTGCCATCACTGCTAGCTCTGGAAACACCATATATTTT. This codes for CAITASSGNTIYF.

The chain combines TRBV9 with TRBJ2-1, with 9 bases matching TRBD2. Per germline, CDR1 SGDLS and CDR2 YYNGEE. Trimming at V came to 3 bases and at J to 0 bases, leaving 7 bases not matched to a gene. The CDR3 is made up of 17 amino acids. This CDR3 reads CASSEAQREDSYNEQFF. CDR3 coding DNA: TGTGCCAGCAGCGAGGCTCAGCGGGAGGACTCCTACAATGAGCAGTTCTTC. Drawing the rest from reference TRBV9 and TRBJ2-1, the complete variable domain is DSGVTQTPKHLITATGQRVTLRCSPRSGDLSVYWYQQSLDQGLQFLIQYYNGEERAKGNILERFSAQQFPDLHSELNLSSLELGDSALYFCASSEAQREDSYNEQFFGPGTRLTVL.

The chain uses TRBV30 and TRBJ1-1, with TRBD1 matching over 7 bases. Germline lookup yields CDR1 GTSNPN and CDR2 SVGIG (reference sequence). This CDR3 spans 15 amino acids. The junction had 8 bases not matched to a gene; V was cut back by 3 bases and J by 1 base. The CDR3 DNA reads as TGTGCCTGGAGGACAATGACAGGGAGGAACACTGAAGCTTTCTTT. Translating it yields CAWRTMTGRNTEAFF.

The chain joins TRBV14 to TRBJ2-5, with 8 positions matching TRBD1. The germline V gene encodes CDR1 SGHDN and CDR2 FVKESK. With V trimmed by 4 bases and J by 1 base, 8 bases remained unmatched. This CDR3 has 16 residues. CDR3 in DNA: TGTGCCAGCAGCCCACCGGGACAGGTTTTCCAAGAGACCCAGTACTTC. Translation gives CASSPPGQVFQETQYF.

The chain joins TRBV19 to TRBJ2-7; TRBD2 matches 9 bases. Germline V gene lookup returns CDR1 LNHDA and CDR2 SQIVND (reference sequence). This CDR3 region has 15 residues. V lost 5 bases to trimming and J lost 2 bases; unmatched junction nucleotides: 7. CDR3 coding DNA: TGTGCCAGTAGTTCAGGAGCGGGAGGTCCCTACGAGCAGTACTTC. It encodes CASSSGAGGPYEQYF.

V usage is TRBV30 and J usage is TRBJ2-1; TRBD1 matches 9 bases. The V and J ends lost 2 bases and 3 bases, in that order; junction bases with no gene match: 5. The CDR3 length is 15 residues. Looked up from germline, CDR1 is GTSNPN and CDR2 is SVGIG (reference sequence). The CDR3 sequence is CAWSIGQGFYNEQFF. The CDR3 DNA follows: TGTGCCTGGAGTATCGGACAGGGGTTCTACAATGAGCAGTTCTTC.

The chain couples TRBV28 to TRBJ1-2; weak D call: TRBD1 (5 bases). CDR3 length: 12 amino acids. V was trimmed by 8 bases and J by 5 bases, leaving 12 bases between them. CDR1 MDHEN and CDR2 SYDVKM come from the germline V gene. The CDR3 region has the DNA TGTGCCAGCGGGGCGGAGAATTATGGCTACACCTTC. This gives the protein CASGAENYGYTF.

The chain couples TRBV27 to TRBJ2-7; 8 bases are shared with TRBD1. Germline CDR1 MNHEY, CDR2 SMNVEV (reference sequence). The CDR3 is made up of 13 amino acids. V lost 0 bases and J lost 12; bases outside the gene matches: 7. For the CDR3, the DNA is TGTGCCAGCAGTTTATCGAGGGGACAGGCGGCGTACTTC. Its translation is CASSLSRGQAAYF.

V is TRBV5-1 and J is TRBJ2-5; 8 bases match TRBD1. The V gene end was trimmed by 0 bases and the J gene end by 5 bases; junction bases not matched to a gene: 9. The CDR3 totals 16 residues. Germline CDR1 reads SGHRS; CDR2 reads YFSETQ. CDR3: CASSLAPAGGRETQYF. The CDR3 nucleotides read TGCGCCAGCAGCTTGGCCCCAGCAGGGGGCAGGGAGACCCAGTACTTC.

CDR3 sequence (DNA): TGTGCCAGCTGGGACTTTTACTATGGCTACACCTTC. Its translation: CASWDFYYGYTF. The rearrangement joins TRBV6-1 to TRBJ1-2, with D perhaps matching TRBD1 (5 bases). Per the germline V gene, CDR1 is MNHNS and CDR2 is SASEGT. This CDR3 spans 12 amino acids. The ends were cut back, 8 bases at V and 3 bases at J, with 10 bases in the middle.

This chain uses TRBV6-1 with TRBJ2-7, with a tentative D call TRBD2 (7 bases). Trimming removed 6 bases at V and 4 bases at J, with 16 bases between. This CDR3 comprises 14 residues. Germline CDR1 is MNHNS and CDR2 is SASEGT. This chain's CDR3 is CASSGRGAGYEQYF. DNA of the CDR3: TGTGCCAGCAGCGGACGGGGGGCCGGGTACGAGCAGTACTTC.